The entry below describes one T cell receptor beta chain. The antigen remains unidentified. This sample was included in a study of shared clonotypes between healthy human individuals. Study results and limitations: For naive CD4 cells, roughly 4.8% of clonotypes were shared across a few donors.

Clones were read by immunoSEQ multiplex PCR, and TCRdb kept only the in-frame ones, dropping some. The data show 2 million to 2.5 million clones, roughly 93% seen once. The germline V and J ends were trimmed by 3 bases and 10 bases, with 17 bases remaining between them. The CDR3 sequence is 14 residues long. Germline V gene data show CDR1 as SGHNT and CDR2 as YYREEE (reference sequence). The chain employs TRBV5-4 and TRBJ2-4; D is perhaps TRBD1 or TRBD2 (5 bases each). The source is a man younger than 35 in good health. Some clones in this sample may be carry-over from other donors' samples. The sequenced sample consisted of naive CD4+ T cells from PBMCs. As for subset: CD45RA+ positively selected. The CDR3, as DNA: TGTGCCAGCAGCTCCATCCGGGACGGGAATATTCAGTACTTC. Amino acids: CASSSIRDGNIQYF.